This T cell receptor (beta chain) was identified during a study of cytomegalovirus exposure and HLA in healthy donors. Both 60 Vbeta primers and 13 Jbeta primers went into the PCR. The protocol was immunoSEQ multiplex PCR, while the TCRdb copy is restricted to in-frame clones and leaves out a portion. The table shows 200,000 to 300,000 clones, with roughly 73% occurring only once. The clonotype comes from a boy younger than 18 in good health and CMV-seronegative. The sample was PBMCs.

The CDR3: CASSLWGSGNEQFF. The CDR3 DNA sequence: TGTGCCAGCAGCTTATGGGGTAGCGGGAATGAGCAGTTCTTC. The V gene is TRBV7-2, the J gene TRBJ2-1; 7 nucleotides align to TRBD2. Per germline, CDR1 SGHTA and CDR2 FQGNSA. This CDR3 spans 14 amino acids. V was pared by 2 bases and J by 7 bases, with 5 bases of the junction left unmatched.